This T cell receptor (beta chain) was retrieved from a study of blood T cell repertoires in COVID-19 (dated by TCRdb to 2020 to 2021). About the full investigation: Samples from collaborators originated in the United States, Italy and Spain and spanned both the acute and convalescent phases of COVID-19. The material from the prospective study consisted of cDNA or gDNA derived from T cells, B-cell-depleted T cells, or PBMCs. Deeply sampled blood TCRbeta repertoires from subjects exposed to, actively infected with, or recovered from COVID-19 were included in the dataset. The repertoires were made available in a free public database intended to serve as a resource for research on the immune response to SARS-CoV-2. The samples were drawn from the first 160 participants of the ongoing ImmuneRACE study and from about 1,200 subjects provided by 6 global collaborators. Sample metadata almost always included a de-identified subject ID, COVID-19 status, age in years and sex. Where HLA class I and class II types were available, the types were taken from metadata supplied by the sample provider, not from assay-based typing.

CDR3 length: 13 amino acids, cysteine to phenylalanine. Of the read, only the CDR3 DNA is kept; its 39 bases are in frame from base 1. CDR1 SQVTM and CDR2 ANQGSEA are derived from the germline V gene. Compared with germline, V lacks 5 bases and J lacks 2 bases; bases without a gene match: 6. Study-wide findings and limitations: The amount of clinical and demographic metadata varied by source and participant and was provided uncurated.

Each collaborating institution followed its own protocols to collect whole blood in K2EDTA tubes. For TCRbeta analysis, collaborators shipped samples as frozen whole blood, isolated PBMCs, or DNA extracted from either of those sample types. On this clone itself: What this receptor recognizes is not known. The sample holds no much larger clone one base away, and base qualities are not on file.

TCRbeta CDR3 regions were amplified from genomic DNA by means of the immunoSEQ Assay, a bias-controlled multiplex PCR. The study's processing was this. Within the assay, amplification of reference gene primers was used to estimate how many nucleated cells each sample contained. To quantify the absolute abundance of each unique TCRbeta CDR3 rearrangement, sequence reads were collapsed and filtered. For each sample, productive Simpson clonality was calculated as the square root of Simpson's diversity index over productive rearrangements. TCRdb mirrors the immuneACCESS table, restricted to in-frame sequences. Some clones are absent from its copies; in checked studies, under half trace to an unresolved V gene, and the reason for the others is unknown. Clone size and the V and J calls come from that table; the DNA yielded D and trimming. In this sample the table shows about 140,000 clones, roughly 88% of which occur a single time. The ten biggest clones cover 25% to 30% of the sample.

The receptor chain draws on TRBV29-1 and TRBJ2-7, with TRBD1 identical over 7 junction bases. This receptor was identified in a human donor in a cohort sampled during active COVID-19. The sequencing sample was made of peripheral blood. The encoded CDR3 is CSVTTGPTYEQYF. The nucleotide sequence reads as follows: TGCAGCGTTACGACAGGGCCTACCTACGAGCAGTACTTC.